This T cell receptor (beta chain) came from a study of T-cell reconstitution after alpha-beta-depleted transplantation in children. Overall study findings and caveats: Counts and diversity of T cells one year after transplant came mostly from newly produced T cells. Reports say that about two months after transplant, the alpha-beta T cells came out of several hundred graft clones that had expanded. It was surviving recipient T cells and thymic progenitors that gave some patients high TCRbeta diversity at day 60.

This sample's TCRbeta library carried unique molecular identifier barcodes. TCRdb re-called the PCR reads with MiXCR, one entry per CDR3 protein. The sample shows over 450,000 distinct CDR3 sequences, over 9.5% of them seen only once. Germline CDR1 MDHEN, CDR2 SYDVKM. This CDR3 contains 15 residues. Losses at the gene ends were 8 bases for V and 12 bases for J; bases not matched to a gene: 18. This clonotype was detected many times. What it binds is not known. This TCR was sampled from a child aged 2-15 years with inherited bone marrow failure, due to receive a stem cell transplant. The gene calls are TRBV28 and TRBJ2-7, with 11 bases matching TRBD2. The source was PBMCs, collected before TCRalphabeta/CD19-depleted stem cell transplant. Here the CDR3 reads CASRELAGDWTRGYF. The DNA for the CDR3 is TGTGCCAGCCGGGAACTAGCGGGAGATTGGACGAGAGGGTACTTC.